The 3 T cell receptor beta chains listed next were all sequenced from one sample in a study of T-cell reconstitution after alpha-beta-depleted transplantation in children (dated by TCRdb to the mid-2010s). The treatment or condition label of this sample denotes: allogeneic hematopoietic cell transplantation with graft depleted of TCRalphabeta T cells and CD19 B cells. Receptors were amplified or captured by PCR. Sequencer: Illumina HiSeq 2500. TCR library preparation used molecular barcoding, with unique molecular identifiers applied to normalize quantification of the TCRbeta repertoire. Through fastp at Q25 and MiXCR, TCRdb rebuilt clones from the public reads, retaining in-frame beta chains. When rows share a CDR3 protein, they turn into one entry using the most common DNA and genes. This sample has around 600,000 distinct CDR3 sequences in its table, and 23% of those were observed once. Around 14% of the sample lies in the top ten.

This material consisted of PBMCs, mostly from graft donor cells, taken 360 days after TCRalphabeta/CD19-depleted stem cell transplant. Receptor source: a boy younger than two who had a stem cell transplant for acute myeloid leukemia, so the T cells may come from the graft donor.

This chain links TRBV7-6 with TRBJ2-3; 7 nucleotides match TRBD2. The V segment lost 3 bases and the J segment 2 bases; nucleotides outside the gene matches: 5. The CDR3 is 15 residues long. CDR1 SGHVS and CDR2 FNYEAQ come from the germline V gene. CDR3 DNA: TGTGCCAGCAGCTTGGTGAGCGGGGACACAGATACGCAGTATTTT. It yields the protein CASSLVSGDTDTQYF.

The chain couples TRBV3-1 to TRBJ2-7; D remains unclear. Per the germline V gene, CDR1 is LGHDT and CDR2 is YNNKEL (reference sequence). Trimming shortened V by 0 bases and J by 10 bases, and 13 bases separated the two germline ends. The CDR3 contains 13 residues. This chain's CDR3 is CASSQDPRLPQYF. DNA for the CDR3: TGTGCCAGCAGCCAAGATCCTAGGCTGCCCCAGTACTTC.

V is TRBV21-1 and J is TRBJ2-5; the table assigns TRBD2, which was not confirmed against the DNA. TRBV21-1 is a pseudogene locus. CDR3 length equals 9 residues. The CDR3 sequence is CARDPPQYF. As DNA, the CDR3 is TGTGCCAGGGACCCTCCCCAGTACTTC.